One and the same sample provided the 17 T cell receptor beta chains below, sequenced in a study of blood T cell repertoires in COVID-19. Sequencing used immunoSEQ multiplex PCR; TCRdb keeps in-frame clones, though not all of them. The sample includes about 460,000 clones, around nine tenths of them seen just once. Sequencing was done on a sample of PBMCs or T cells enriched from blood (not recorded which). The source of these receptors is a woman aged 55-70 years who had recovered from COVID-19.

J is TRBJ1-3 and V is TRBV14, with D possibly being TRBD1 (6 bases). Per germline, CDR1 SGHDN and CDR2 FVKESK. V shed 1 base and J shed 3 bases, with 13 bases lying between them. The CDR3 is made up of 16 amino acids. CDR3 sequence: CASSQGRGGIGNTIYF. CDR3 DNA: TGTGCCAGCAGCCAAGGGAGAGGGGGAATTGGAAACACCATATATTTT.

The DNA of the CDR3 is TGTGCCAGCAGCGAAACAGTGAACACTGAAGCTTTCTTT. Protein: CASSETVNTEAFF. J is TRBJ1-1 and V is TRBV7-2; no clear D gene. The V end was cut by 5 bases, the J end by 0 bases, with 7 bases between. The CDR3 runs 13 residues. In germline, CDR1 is SGHTA, CDR2 FQGNSA.

The gene calls are TRBV7-9 and TRBJ2-3, with D perhaps matching TRBD1 (6 bases). This CDR3 has 14 amino acids. Per germline, CDR1 SEHNR and CDR2 FQNEAQ (reference sequence). Trimming removed 5 bases at V and 2 bases at J, with 11 bases between. CDR3 residues: CASSQGPTTDTQYF. The CDR3 DNA follows: TGTGCCAGCAGCCAGGGGCCCACCACAGATACGCAGTATTTT.

This chain uses TRBV7-2 with TRBJ2-2, with a possible D match to TRBD2 (6 bases). V was shortened by 3 bases and J by 4 bases, with 15 bases between the two germline ends. Germline assignment: CDR1 SGHTA and CDR2 FQGNSA. The CDR3 has 16 residues. The DNA for the CDR3 is TGTGCCAGCAGCTTCGGACTCAAGGAGGGCACCGGGGAGCTGTTTTTT. Translating it yields CASSFGLKEGTGELFF.

The chain recombines TRBV18 with TRBJ2-1, with 8 bases fitting TRBD1. The CDR3 length is 16 residues. Germline CDR1 is KGHSH and CDR2 is LQKENI. Trimming removed 4 bases from V and 3 bases from J; junction bases left unmatched: 8. CDR3 sequence reads: CASSREQGASYNEQFF. The CDR3, as DNA: TGTGCCAGCTCACGAGAGCAGGGGGCGAGCTACAATGAGCAGTTCTTC.

The rearrangement uses TRBV10-1 and TRBJ2-7; 9 bases fit TRBD1. The V and J ends lost 4 bases and 3 bases, in that order; junction bases with no gene match: 1. Per the germline V gene, CDR1 is WNHNN and CDR2 is SYGVQD (reference sequence). This CDR3 has 13 residues. CDR3 sequence (DNA): TGCGCCAGCAGTGCGGGACAGGGCTACGAGCAGTACGTC. It codes for CASSAGQGYEQYV.

The genes are TRBV4-1 and TRBJ2-4, with TRBD1 matching over 8 bases. Germline V gives CDR1 MGHRA, CDR2 YSYEKL. V lost 3 bases, J lost 7 bases, and 8 bases stayed unmatched. This CDR3 region has 15 residues. Here the CDR3 DNA reads TGCGCCAGCAGCCATGCAGGGGGCGCCGGTAACATTCAGTACTTC. The encoded protein is CASSHAGGAGNIQYF.

In its sample, this clone was seen once. V usage is TRBV5-6 and J usage is TRBJ1-2; possibly TRBD1 for D (5 bases). The V gene's germline CDR1 is SGHDT and CDR2 YYEEEE. This CDR3 comprises 12 residues. Trimming removed 9 bases at V and 4 bases at J, with 13 bases between. CDR3 region: CATSGGTYGYTF. DNA of the CDR3: TGTGCCACATCCGGGGGGACCTATGGCTACACCTTC.

The chain links TRBV4-2 to TRBJ1-5, with 12 bases aligning to TRBD1. The CDR3 totals 16 residues. Germline CDR1 reads LGHNA; CDR2 reads YNFKEQ. V was clipped by 1 base and J by 4 bases; unmatched bases: 2. This chain's CDR3 is CASSQAGQGANQPQHF. In DNA form, the CDR3 reads TGTGCCAGCAGCCAAGCGGGACAGGGGGCTAATCAGCCCCAGCATTTT.

The chain links TRBV29-1 to TRBJ2-1; 7 bases fit TRBD2. Unmatched junction bases numbered 27, after V lost 3 bases and J lost 10 bases. This CDR3 is 19 amino acids long. The germline CDR1 and CDR2 sequences are SQVTM and ANQGSEA. This CDR3 is CSVDPWQGGRFGFDGEQFF. CDR3 nucleotides: TGCAGCGTTGACCCTTGGCAGGGAGGGAGGTTCGGATTCGATGGCGAGCAGTTCTTC.

The chain has TRBV3-1 (or the pseudogene TRBV3-2) and TRBJ1-5; D uncertain. The CDR3 runs to 17 residues. Germline lookup yields CDR1 LGHDT and CDR2 YNNKEL (reference sequence). V was cut by 3 bases and J by 0 bases, with 15 bases left in between. The CDR3 region is CASSHPGFYYSNQPQHF. Written as DNA, the CDR3 is TGTGCCAGCAGCCACCCGGGATTTTACTATAGCAATCAGCCCCAGCATTTT.

The gene calls are TRBV3-1 (or the pseudogene TRBV3-2) and TRBJ1-2; no clear D gene. Looked up from germline, CDR1 is LGHDT and CDR2 is YNNKEL (reference sequence). The CDR3 contains 14 residues. V lost 4 bases and J lost 8, with 17 bases in between. The CDR3 DNA follows: TGTGCCAGCAGCCGAGGGCACACCTTGGGAGGCTACACCTTC. It codes for CASSRGHTLGGYTF.

V gene TRBV6-5 combines with J gene TRBJ1-1, with 7 bases fitting TRBD1. The ends lost 2 bases at V and 5 bases at J; junction bases unmatched: 8. In germline, CDR1 is MNHEY, CDR2 SVGAGI. The CDR3 extends over 15 amino acids. This CDR3 reads CASSYGSGGKTEAFF. The CDR3 bases are TGTGCCAGCAGTTACGGTTCAGGGGGGAAGACTGAAGCTTTCTTT.

V gene TRBV12-5 combines with J gene TRBJ2-1; 9 bases line up with TRBD1. Trimming took 4 bases from V and 7 from J; bases not matched to a gene: 8. Germline V gene data show CDR1 as LGHNT and CDR2 as FRNRAP. The CDR3 is 15 amino acids. In nucleotides, the CDR3 is TGTGCTAGTGGTTCAGGGACAGGGTCCTTGAATGAGCAGTTCTTC. It translates to CASGSGTGSLNEQFF.

This clone showed up just once. This sequence joins TRBV5-5 and TRBJ1-3; a possible D gene is TRBD1 (5 bases). V was cut by 1 base and J by 3 bases, with 5 bases left in between. This CDR3 is built from 13 residues. Looked up from germline, CDR1 is SGHKS and CDR2 is YYEKEE (reference sequence). CDR3 loop: CASSLTGGNTIYF. The CDR3 DNA reads TGTGCCAGCAGCTTGACAGGTGGAAACACCATATATTTT.

The rearrangement joins TRBV5-4 to TRBJ1-1; D is perhaps TRBD1 (6 bases). The CDR3 is made up of 14 amino acids. The germline V gene has CDR1 SGHNT and CDR2 YYREEE (reference sequence). V was clipped by 3 bases and J by 5 bases, with 14 bases between them. The CDR3 DNA follows: TGTGCCAGCAGCTACCTACAGGGAGAGACTGAAGCTTTCTTT. It is translated as CASSYLQGETEAFF.

This rearrangement joins TRBV5-6 to TRBJ2-2; D not resolved. With 0 bases removed from V and 4 bases from J, the gap between germline ends came to 13 bases. The CDR3 is made up of 16 amino acids. Germline CDR1 reads SGHDT; CDR2 reads YYEEEE. DNA of the CDR3: TGTGCCAGCAGCTTGGTGGCAGTCCGCGGCACCGGGGAGCTGTTTTTT. Amino acid sequence: CASSLVAVRGTGELFF.